What follows describes a single TCR beta chain. The V end lost 5 bases, the J end lost 6 bases, and 11 bases lay between the germline ends. This CDR3 comprises 13 residues. The germline CDR1 and CDR2 sequences are SGHAT and FQNNGV. The method was immunoSEQ multiplex PCR; TCRdb's version includes in-frame clones alone and lacks a portion of them. The sample consists of around 150,000 clones, about 95% of them appearing once. This entry is derived from a study of control samples from healthy donors and cancer patients. The sample consisted of PBMCs. This chain uses TRBV11-2 with TRBJ1-5, with D tentatively TRBD1 (5 bases). This TCR came from a man in his fifties or sixties with colorectal cancer. CDR3 residues: CASSPGRGQPQHF. The CDR3 DNA reads TGTGCCAGCAGCCCGGGGAGGGGTCAGCCCCAGCATTTT.